Listed here are 13 T cell receptor beta chains from one sample, sequenced in a study of human T cells and chemical hapten exposure. Regarding time point: pre-sensitization, week 0. Stated treatment: therapeutic diphenylcyclopropenone sensitization with weekly scalp DPC. One entry per CDR3 protein results from TCRdb running MiXCR on the RACE reads. Of about 350,000 distinct CDR3 sequences in the sample, 4.5% to 5.5% were seen once. This specimen was whole blood, taken in connection with sensitization to the hapten diphenylcyclopropenone (DPC). The receptor set was obtained from a woman aged 18-30 years with alopecia areata. Some clones in this sample may be carry-over from other donors' samples.

This clonotype was found many times. The chain employs TRBV7-9 and TRBJ2-3; a weak D match, TRBD2 (6 bases). The length of the CDR3 is 15 residues. The germline V and J ends were trimmed by 5 bases and 1 base, with 13 bases remaining between them. The germline V gene encodes CDR1 SEHNR and CDR2 FQNEAQ (reference sequence). CDR3 in DNA: TGTGCCAGCAGCCCTTATGGGGAGGGCACAGATACGCAGTATTTT. Translation gives CASSPYGEGTDTQYF.

This clonotype was recorded many times. This rearrangement joins TRBV24-1 to TRBJ2-3; D is uncertain. The CDR3 contains 13 residues. Germline CDR1 KGHDR, CDR2 SFDVKD. Between the trimmed V and J ends, which lost 3 bases and 2 bases, there was a span of 5 bases. The CDR3 reads CATSDPPTDTQYF. The CDR3 nucleotides read TGTGCCACCAGTGATCCACCCACAGATACGCAGTATTTT.

This clonotype was seen many times. The chain combines TRBV7-9 with TRBJ2-3; the match to TRBD1 covers 7 bases. Germline CDR1 is SEHNR and CDR2 is FQNEAQ (reference sequence). The CDR3 loop spans 15 amino acids. With 5 bases clipped from V and 0 bases from J, the junction kept 5 bases outside the gene matches. In DNA form, the CDR3 reads TGTGCCAGCAGCAAGGGACAGACTAGCACAGATACGCAGTATTTT. Translation gives CASSKGQTSTDTQYF.

This clonotype has ten or more counts. The V and J genes are TRBV7-8 and TRBJ1-2; no firm D call. This CDR3 contains 14 residues. In germline, CDR1 is SGHVS, CDR2 FQNEAQ. The V and J ends lost 1 base and 6 bases respectively, with 12 bases between them. This CDR3 reads CASSLVIGADGYTF. CDR3 nucleotide sequence: TGTGCCAGCAGCTTAGTTATAGGAGCGGATGGCTACACCTTC. The complete variable domain, with remaining parts taken from reference TRBV7-8 and TRBJ1-2, reads GAGVSQSPRYKVAKRGQDVALRCDPISGHVSLFWYQQALGQGPEFLTYFQNEAQLDKSGLPSDRFFAERPEGSVSTLKIQRTQQEDSAVYLCASSLVIGADGYTFGSGTRLTVV.

This clonotype has more than one count but fewer than ten. This chain joins TRBV12-3 or TRBV12-4 and TRBJ1-5, with D possibly matching TRBD1 (6 bases). This CDR3 contains 13 residues. V was trimmed by 7 bases and J by 6 bases, leaving 13 bases between them. The CDR3 DNA sequence: TGTGCCAGCATCCGAGGGGGGGGTCAGCCCCAGCATTTT. It specifies CASIRGGGQPQHF.

The rearrangement uses TRBV6-1 and TRBJ1-3, with D hard to call. The CDR3 consists of 13 residues. Germline CDR1 MNHNS, CDR2 SASEGT. Trimming removed 2 bases at V and 3 bases at J, with 5 bases between. The DNA for the CDR3 is TGTGCCAGCAGTGAATGGGTTGGAAACACCATATATTTT. This codes for CASSEWVGNTIYF.

The sample holds many counts of this clonotype. This chain uses TRBV6-6 with TRBJ1-1; D gene uncertain. CDR1 is MNHNY, CDR2 SVGAGI, per germline (reference sequence). The CDR3 is made up of 12 amino acids. With 5 bases removed from V and 4 bases from J, the gap between germline ends came to 8 bases. CDR3 in DNA: TGTGCCAGCAGTCTCGAGCGCACTGAAGCTTTCTTT. The encoded protein is CASSLERTEAFF.

This clonotype came up a few times. CDR3 in DNA: TGTGCCAGCAGTCCCGGGACAGGACTCTCTAGCACAGATACGCAGTATTTT. This translates into CASSPGTGLSSTDTQYF. V gene TRBV12-3 or TRBV12-4 combines with J gene TRBJ2-3; TRBD1 aligns across 8 bases. Trimming removed 5 bases from V and 0 bases from J; junction bases left unmatched: 10. The CDR3 loop spans 17 amino acids.

This rearrangement joins TRBV11-2 to TRBJ2-7, with a tentative D call TRBD1 (6 bases). Germline V gene data show CDR1 as SGHAT and CDR2 as FQNNGV. The V end lost 2 bases, the J end lost 2 bases, and 16 bases lay between the germline ends. The CDR3 extends over 16 amino acids. For the CDR3, the DNA is TGTGCCAGCAGCTTACAGGGGAGTAGTGGGGCCTACGAGCAGTACTTC. Amino acid sequence: CASSLQGSSGAYEQYF.

This clonotype was seen many times. The chain combines TRBV7-2 with TRBJ1-1, with D perhaps matching TRBD1 (5 bases). Germline loops: CDR1 SGHTA, CDR2 FQGNSA. The CDR3 has 11 amino acids. V lost 4 bases and J 9 bases, leaving 9 bases between the germline ends. Here the CDR3 DNA reads TGTGCCAGCAGCTACCGGGACCAAGCTTTCTTT. Encoded protein: CASSYRDQAFF.

This clonotype has ten or more counts. The chain employs TRBV12-3 or TRBV12-4 and TRBJ2-7, with TRBD1 matching 7 bases. This CDR3 has 14 amino acids. V lost 5 bases and J lost 2; bases outside the gene matches: 6. The CDR3 sequence: CASSKRTGAYEQYF. CDR3 sequence (DNA): TGTGCCAGCAGTAAACGGACAGGCGCCTACGAGCAGTACTTC.

The chain is built from TRBV11-2 and TRBJ2-3; 10 bases are shared with TRBD2. The germline CDR1 and CDR2 sequences are SGHAT and FQNNGV. The CDR3 loop spans 16 amino acids. V lost 5 bases, J lost 1 base, and 6 bases stayed unmatched. In DNA, the CDR3 is TGTGCCAGCAGCCCAGGACTAGCGGACGGCACAGATACGCAGTATTTT. Translated: CASSPGLADGTDTQYF.

This clonotype was detected a few times. The rearrangement uses TRBV12-3 or TRBV12-4 and TRBJ1-1, with 7 nucleotides matching TRBD1. The length of the CDR3 is 16 residues. V was clipped by 1 base and J by 1 base; unmatched bases: 6. This CDR3 reads CASSLGFDRENTEAFF. The CDR3, as DNA: TGTGCCAGCAGTTTAGGCTTCGACAGGGAGAACACTGAAGCTTTCTTT.